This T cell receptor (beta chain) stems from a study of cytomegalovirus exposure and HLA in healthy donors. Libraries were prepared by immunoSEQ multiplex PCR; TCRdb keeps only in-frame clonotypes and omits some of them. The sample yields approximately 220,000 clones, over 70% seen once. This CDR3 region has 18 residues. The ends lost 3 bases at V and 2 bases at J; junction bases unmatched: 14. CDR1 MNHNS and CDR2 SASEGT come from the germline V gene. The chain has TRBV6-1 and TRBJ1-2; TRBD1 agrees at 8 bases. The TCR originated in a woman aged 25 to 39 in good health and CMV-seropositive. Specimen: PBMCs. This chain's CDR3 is CASSDLAPSDRANYGYTF. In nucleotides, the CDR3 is TGTGCCAGCAGTGACTTGGCCCCCTCGGACAGGGCCAACTATGGCTACACCTTC.